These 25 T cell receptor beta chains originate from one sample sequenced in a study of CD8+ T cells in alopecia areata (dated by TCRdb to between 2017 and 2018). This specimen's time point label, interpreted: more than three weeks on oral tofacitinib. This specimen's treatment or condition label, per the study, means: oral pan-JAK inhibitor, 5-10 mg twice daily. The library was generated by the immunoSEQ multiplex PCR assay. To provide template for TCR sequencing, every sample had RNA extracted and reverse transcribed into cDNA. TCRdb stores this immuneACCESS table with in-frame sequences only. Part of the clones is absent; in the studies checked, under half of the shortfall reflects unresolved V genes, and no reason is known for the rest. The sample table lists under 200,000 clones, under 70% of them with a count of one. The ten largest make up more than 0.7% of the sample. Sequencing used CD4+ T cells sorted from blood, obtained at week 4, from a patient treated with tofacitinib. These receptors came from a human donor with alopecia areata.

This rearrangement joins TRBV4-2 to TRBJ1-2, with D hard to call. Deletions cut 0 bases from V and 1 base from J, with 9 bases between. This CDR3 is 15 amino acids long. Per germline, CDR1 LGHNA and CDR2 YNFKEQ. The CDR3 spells CASSQEKNSNYGYTF. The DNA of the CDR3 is TGTGCCAGCAGCCAAGAAAAGAACAGTAACTATGGCTACACCTTC.

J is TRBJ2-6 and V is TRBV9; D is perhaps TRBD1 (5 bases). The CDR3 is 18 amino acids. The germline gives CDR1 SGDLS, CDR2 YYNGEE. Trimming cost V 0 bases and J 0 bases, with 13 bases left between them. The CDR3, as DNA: TGTGCCAGCAGCGTAGGGGTCAGGGCAAGCTCTGGGGCCAACGTCCTGACTTTC. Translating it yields CASSVGVRASSGANVLTF. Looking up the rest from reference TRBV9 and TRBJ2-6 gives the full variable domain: DSGVTQTPKHLITATGQRVTLRCSPRSGDLSVYWYQQSLDQGLQFLIQYYNGEERAKGNILERFSAQQFPDLHSELNLSSLELGDSALYFCASSVGVRASSGANVLTFGAGSRLTVL.

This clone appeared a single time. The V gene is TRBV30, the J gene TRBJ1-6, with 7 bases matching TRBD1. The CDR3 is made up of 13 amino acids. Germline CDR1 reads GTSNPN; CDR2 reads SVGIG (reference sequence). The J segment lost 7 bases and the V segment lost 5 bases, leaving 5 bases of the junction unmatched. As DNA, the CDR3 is TGTGCCTGGGGTCCGGGACAGAATTCACCCCTCCACTTT. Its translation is CAWGPGQNSPLHF.

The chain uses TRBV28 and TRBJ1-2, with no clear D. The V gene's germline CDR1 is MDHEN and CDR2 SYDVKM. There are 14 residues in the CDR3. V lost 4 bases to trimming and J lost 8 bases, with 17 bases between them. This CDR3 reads CASSSPRIRSGYTF. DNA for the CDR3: TGTGCCAGCAGTTCCCCACGGATCCGATCGGGCTACACCTTC.

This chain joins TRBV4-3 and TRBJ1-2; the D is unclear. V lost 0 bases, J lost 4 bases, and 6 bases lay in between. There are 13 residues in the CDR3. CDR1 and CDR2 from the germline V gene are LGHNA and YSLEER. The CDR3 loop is CASSQDDLYGYTF. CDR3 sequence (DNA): TGCGCCAGCAGCCAAGATGACCTCTATGGCTACACCTTC.

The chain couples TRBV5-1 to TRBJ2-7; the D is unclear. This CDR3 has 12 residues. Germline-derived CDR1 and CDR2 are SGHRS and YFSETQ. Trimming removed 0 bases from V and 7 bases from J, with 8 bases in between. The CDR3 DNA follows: TGCGCCAGCAGCTTGGCAGGCTCTGAGCAGTACTTC. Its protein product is CASSLAGSEQYF.

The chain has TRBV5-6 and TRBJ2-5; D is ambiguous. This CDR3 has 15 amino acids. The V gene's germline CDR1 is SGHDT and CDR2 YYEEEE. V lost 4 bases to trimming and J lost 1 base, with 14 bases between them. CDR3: CASSHPSKGQETQYF. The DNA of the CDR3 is TGTGCCAGCAGCCACCCGTCGAAGGGCCAAGAGACCCAGTACTTC.

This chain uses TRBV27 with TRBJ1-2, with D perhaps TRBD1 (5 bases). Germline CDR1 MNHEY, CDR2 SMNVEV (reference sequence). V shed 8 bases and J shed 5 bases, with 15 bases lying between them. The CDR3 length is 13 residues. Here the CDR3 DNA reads TGTGCCAGCGCCCCCGGGACTCGTTATGGCTACACCTTC. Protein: CASAPGTRYGYTF.

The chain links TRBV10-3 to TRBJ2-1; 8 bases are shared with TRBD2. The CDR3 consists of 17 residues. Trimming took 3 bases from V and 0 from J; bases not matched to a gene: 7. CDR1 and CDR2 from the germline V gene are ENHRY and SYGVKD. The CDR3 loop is CAISDGLAESSYNEQFF. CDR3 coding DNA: TGTGCCATCAGTGACGGACTAGCTGAGAGCTCCTACAATGAGCAGTTCTTC.

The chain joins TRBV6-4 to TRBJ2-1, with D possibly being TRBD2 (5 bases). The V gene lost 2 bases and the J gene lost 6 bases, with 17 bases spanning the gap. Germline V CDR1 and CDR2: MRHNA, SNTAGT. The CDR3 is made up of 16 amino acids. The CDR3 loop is CASSDRAGAAPNEQFF. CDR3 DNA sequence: TGTGCCAGCAGTGACCGGGCGGGCGCCGCCCCCAATGAGCAGTTCTTC.

The CDR3 here is CASSLGQENTEAFF. The CDR3 coding sequence is TGCGCCAGCAGCTTAGGGCAGGAGAACACTGAAGCTTTCTTT. The chain employs TRBV5-1 and TRBJ1-1; D is unclear. Trimming removed 2 bases from V and 1 base from J, with 9 bases in between. The CDR3 extends over 14 amino acids. Germline assignment: CDR1 SGHRS and CDR2 YFSETQ.

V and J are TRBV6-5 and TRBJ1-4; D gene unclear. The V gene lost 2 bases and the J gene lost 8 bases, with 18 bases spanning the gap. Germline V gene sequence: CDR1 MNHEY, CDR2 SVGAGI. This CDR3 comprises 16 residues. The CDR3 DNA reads TGTGCCAGCAGTTACCTATCCCTCGGTCAGCAAGAAAAACTGTTTTTT. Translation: CASSYLSLGQQEKLFF.

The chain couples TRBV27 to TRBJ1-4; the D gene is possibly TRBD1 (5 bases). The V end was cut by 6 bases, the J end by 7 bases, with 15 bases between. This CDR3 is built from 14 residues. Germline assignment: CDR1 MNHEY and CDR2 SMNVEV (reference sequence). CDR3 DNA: TGTGCCAGCAGGTTCGATGGGGCGGGTGAAAAACTGTTTTTT. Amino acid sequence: CASRFDGAGEKLFF.

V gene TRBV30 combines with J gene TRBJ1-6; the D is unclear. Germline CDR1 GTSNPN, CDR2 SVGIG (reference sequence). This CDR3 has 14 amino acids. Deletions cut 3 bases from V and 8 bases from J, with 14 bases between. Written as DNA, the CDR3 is TGTGCCTGGAGCCCGGACTCAACCGATTCACCCCTCCACTTT. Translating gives CAWSPDSTDSPLHF.

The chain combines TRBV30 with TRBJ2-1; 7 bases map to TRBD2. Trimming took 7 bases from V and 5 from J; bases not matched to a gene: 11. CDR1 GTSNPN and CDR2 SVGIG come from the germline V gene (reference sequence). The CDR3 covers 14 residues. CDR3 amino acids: CAFKLGLPDNEQFF. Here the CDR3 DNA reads TGTGCCTTCAAGCTGGGACTACCTGACAATGAGCAGTTCTTC. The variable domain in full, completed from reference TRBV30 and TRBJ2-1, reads SQTIHQWPATLVQPVGSPLSLECTVEGTSNPNLYWYRQAAGRGLQLLFYSVGIGQISSEVPQNLSASRPQDRQFILSSKKLLLSDSGFYLCAFKLGLPDNEQFFGPGTRLTVL.

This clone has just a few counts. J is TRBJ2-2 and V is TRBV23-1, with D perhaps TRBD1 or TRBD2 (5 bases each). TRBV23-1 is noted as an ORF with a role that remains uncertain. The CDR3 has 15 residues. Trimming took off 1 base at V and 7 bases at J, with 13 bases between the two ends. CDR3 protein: CASSQYGTGVGELFF. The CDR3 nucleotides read TGCGCCAGCAGTCAATATGGGACCGGGGTCGGGGAGCTGTTTTTT.

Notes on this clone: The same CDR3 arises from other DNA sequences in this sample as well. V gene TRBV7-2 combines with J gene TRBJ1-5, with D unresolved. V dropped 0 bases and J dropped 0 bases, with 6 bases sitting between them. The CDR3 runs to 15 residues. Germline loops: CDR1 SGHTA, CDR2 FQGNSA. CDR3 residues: CASSLAGISNQPQHF. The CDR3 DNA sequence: TGTGCCAGCAGCTTAGCGGGGATTAGCAATCAGCCCCAGCATTTT.

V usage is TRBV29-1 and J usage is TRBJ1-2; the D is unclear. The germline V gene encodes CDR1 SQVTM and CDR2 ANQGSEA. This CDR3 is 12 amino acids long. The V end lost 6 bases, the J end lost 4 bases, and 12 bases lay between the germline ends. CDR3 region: CSVPQKAYGYTF. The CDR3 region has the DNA TGCAGCGTGCCACAGAAGGCCTATGGCTACACCTTC.

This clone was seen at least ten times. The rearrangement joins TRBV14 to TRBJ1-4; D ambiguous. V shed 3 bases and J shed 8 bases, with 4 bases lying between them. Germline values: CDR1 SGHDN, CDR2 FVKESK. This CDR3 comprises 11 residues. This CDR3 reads CASSHGEKLFF. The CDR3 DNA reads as TGTGCCAGCAGCCATGGGGAAAAACTGTTTTTT.

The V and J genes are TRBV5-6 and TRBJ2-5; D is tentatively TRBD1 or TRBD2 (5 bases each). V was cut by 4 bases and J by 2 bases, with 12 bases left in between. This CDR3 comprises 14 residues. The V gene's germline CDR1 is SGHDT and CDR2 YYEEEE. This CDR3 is CASSVRDVQETQYF. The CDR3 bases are TGTGCCAGCAGCGTGAGGGACGTACAAGAGACCCAGTACTTC.

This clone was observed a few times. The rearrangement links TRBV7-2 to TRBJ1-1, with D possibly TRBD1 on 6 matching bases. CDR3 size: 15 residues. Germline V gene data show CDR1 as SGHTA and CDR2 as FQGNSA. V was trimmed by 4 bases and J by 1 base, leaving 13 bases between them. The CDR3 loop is CASSSPRTENTEAFF. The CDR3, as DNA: TGTGCCAGCAGCTCCCCGCGGACAGAGAACACTGAAGCTTTCTTT.

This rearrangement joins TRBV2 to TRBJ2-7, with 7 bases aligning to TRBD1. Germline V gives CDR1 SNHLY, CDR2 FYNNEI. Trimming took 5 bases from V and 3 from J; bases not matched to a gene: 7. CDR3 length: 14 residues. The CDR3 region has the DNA TGTGCCAGCAGTATCCGGGACAGCAACTACGAGCAGTACTTC. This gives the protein CASSIRDSNYEQYF. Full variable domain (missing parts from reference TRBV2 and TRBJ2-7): EPEVTQTPSHQVTQMGQEVILRCVPISNHLYFYWYRQILGQKVEFLVSFYNNEISEKSEIFDDQFSVERPDGSNFTLKIRSTKLEDSAMYFCASSIRDSNYEQYFGPGTRLTVT.

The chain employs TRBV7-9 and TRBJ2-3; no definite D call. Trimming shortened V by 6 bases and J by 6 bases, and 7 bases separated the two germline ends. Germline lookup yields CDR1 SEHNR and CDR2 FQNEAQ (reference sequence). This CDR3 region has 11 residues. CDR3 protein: CASRVGDTQYF. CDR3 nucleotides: TGTGCCAGCAGGGTCGGGGATACGCAGTATTTT. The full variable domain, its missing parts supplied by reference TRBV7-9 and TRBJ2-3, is DTGVSQNPRHKITKRGQNVTFRCDPISEHNRLYWYRQTLGQGPEFLTYFQNEAQLEKSRLLSDRFSAERPKGSFSTLEIQRTEQGDSAMYLCASRVGDTQYFGPGTRLTVL.

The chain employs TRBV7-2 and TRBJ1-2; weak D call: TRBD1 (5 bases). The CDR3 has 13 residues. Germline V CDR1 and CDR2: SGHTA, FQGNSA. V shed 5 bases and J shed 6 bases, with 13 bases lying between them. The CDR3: CASSPPGVHGYTF. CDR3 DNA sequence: TGTGCCAGCAGCCCCCCGGGGGTGCATGGCTACACCTTC.

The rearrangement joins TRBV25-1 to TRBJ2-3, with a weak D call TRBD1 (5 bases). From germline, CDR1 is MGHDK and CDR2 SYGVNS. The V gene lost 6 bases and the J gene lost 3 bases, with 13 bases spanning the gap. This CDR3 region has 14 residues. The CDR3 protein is CASSRAHSTDTQYF. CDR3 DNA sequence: TGTGCCAGCAGCAGGGCACATAGTACAGATACGCAGTATTTT. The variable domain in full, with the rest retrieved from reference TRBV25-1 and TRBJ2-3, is EADIYQTPRYLVIGTGKKITLECSQTMGHDKMYWYQQDPGMELHLIHYSYGVNSTEKGDLSSESTVSRIRTEHFPLTLESARPSHTSQYLCASSRAHSTDTQYFGPGTRLTVL.